This T cell receptor (beta chain) was profiled in a study of blood T cell repertoires in COVID-19. Study as a whole: The study drew acute and convalescent COVID-19 samples from the United States, Italy and Spain. In each case, the material was cDNA or gDNA derived from T cells, B-cell-depleted T cells, or PBMCs.

As handled by the study authors: Reference gene primer amplification in the assay estimated nucleated cell counts. Clones were read by immunoSEQ multiplex PCR, and TCRdb kept only the in-frame ones, dropping some. Clone size and V and J calls were adopted from that table, with D and trimming inferred from the DNA. The table shows around 190,000 clones, with around 85% occurring only once. Germline V gives CDR1 LGHDT, CDR2 YNNKEL (reference sequence). Trimming took 7 bases from V and 0 from J, leaving 3 bases between them. The CDR3 has 12 amino acids. The chain couples TRBV3-1 (or the pseudogene TRBV3-2) to TRBJ1-4, with D uncertain. This receptor was obtained from a woman in her sixties with acute or convalescent COVID-19. The sequenced sample was peripheral blood. DNA of the CDR3: TGTGCCAGCACCGCAACTAATGAAAAACTGTTTTTT. Translated, it gives CASTATNEKLFF.